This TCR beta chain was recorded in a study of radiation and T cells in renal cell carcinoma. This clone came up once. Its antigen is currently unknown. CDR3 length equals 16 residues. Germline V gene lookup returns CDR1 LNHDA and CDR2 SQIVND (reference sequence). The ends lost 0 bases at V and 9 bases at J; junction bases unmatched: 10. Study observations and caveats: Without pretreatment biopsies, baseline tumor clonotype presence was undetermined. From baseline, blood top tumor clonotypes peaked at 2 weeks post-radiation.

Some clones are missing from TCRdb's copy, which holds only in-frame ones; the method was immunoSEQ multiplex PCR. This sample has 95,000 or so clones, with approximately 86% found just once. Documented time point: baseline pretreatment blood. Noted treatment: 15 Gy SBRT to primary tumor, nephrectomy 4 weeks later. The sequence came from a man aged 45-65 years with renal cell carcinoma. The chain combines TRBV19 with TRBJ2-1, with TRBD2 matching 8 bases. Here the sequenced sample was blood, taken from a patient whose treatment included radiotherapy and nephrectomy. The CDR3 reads CASSIDHSGIKGEQFF. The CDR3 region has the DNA TGTGCCAGTAGTATAGATCATAGCGGGATAAAGGGTGAGCAGTTCTTC.